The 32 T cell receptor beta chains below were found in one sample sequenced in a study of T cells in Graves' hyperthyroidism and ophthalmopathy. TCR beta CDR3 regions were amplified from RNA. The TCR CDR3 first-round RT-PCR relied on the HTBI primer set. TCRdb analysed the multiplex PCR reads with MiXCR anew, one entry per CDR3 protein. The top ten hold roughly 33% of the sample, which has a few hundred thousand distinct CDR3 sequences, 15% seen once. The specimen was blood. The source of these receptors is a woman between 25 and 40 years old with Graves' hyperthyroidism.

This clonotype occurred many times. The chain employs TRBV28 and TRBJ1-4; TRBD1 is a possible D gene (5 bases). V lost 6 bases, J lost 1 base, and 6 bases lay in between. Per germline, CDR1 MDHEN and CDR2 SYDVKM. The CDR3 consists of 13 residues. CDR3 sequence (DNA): TGTGCCAGCAGGACAGTAACTAATGAAAAACTGTTTTTT. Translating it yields CASRTVTNEKLFF.

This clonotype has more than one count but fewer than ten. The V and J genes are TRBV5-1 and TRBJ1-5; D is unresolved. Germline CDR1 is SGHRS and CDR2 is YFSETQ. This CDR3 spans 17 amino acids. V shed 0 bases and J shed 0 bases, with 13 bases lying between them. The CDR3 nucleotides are TGCGCCAGCAGCTTGGGGGTGGGAGAATATAGCAATCAGCCCCAGCATTTT. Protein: CASSLGVGEYSNQPQHF.

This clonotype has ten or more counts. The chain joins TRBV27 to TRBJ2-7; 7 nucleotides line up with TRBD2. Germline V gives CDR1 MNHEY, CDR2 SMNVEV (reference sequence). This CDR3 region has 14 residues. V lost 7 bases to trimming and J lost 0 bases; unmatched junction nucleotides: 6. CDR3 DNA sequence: TGTGCCAGCACGAGCGGGAAGTACTCCTACGAGCAGTACTTC. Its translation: CASTSGKYSYEQYF.

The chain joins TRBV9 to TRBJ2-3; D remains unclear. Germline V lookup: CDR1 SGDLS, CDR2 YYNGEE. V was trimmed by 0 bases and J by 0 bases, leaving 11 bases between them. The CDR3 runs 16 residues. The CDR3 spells CASSVGLATSTDTQYF. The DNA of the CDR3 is TGTGCCAGCAGCGTAGGACTCGCGACGAGCACAGATACGCAGTATTTT.

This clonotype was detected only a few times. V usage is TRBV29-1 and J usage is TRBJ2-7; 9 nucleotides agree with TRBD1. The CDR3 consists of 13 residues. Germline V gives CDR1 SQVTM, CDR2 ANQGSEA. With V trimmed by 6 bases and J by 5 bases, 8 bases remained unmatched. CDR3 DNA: TGCAGCGTGCTACCGGGACAGGGCCACGAGCAGTACTTC. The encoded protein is CSVLPGQGHEQYF.

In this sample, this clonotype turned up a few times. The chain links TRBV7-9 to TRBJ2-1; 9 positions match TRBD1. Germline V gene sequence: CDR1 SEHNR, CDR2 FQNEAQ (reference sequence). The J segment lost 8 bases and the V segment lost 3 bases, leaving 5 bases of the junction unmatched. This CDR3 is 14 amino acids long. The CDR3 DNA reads TGTGCCAGCAGCTTGGGACAGGGATTATATGAGCAGTTCTTC. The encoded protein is CASSLGQGLYEQFF.

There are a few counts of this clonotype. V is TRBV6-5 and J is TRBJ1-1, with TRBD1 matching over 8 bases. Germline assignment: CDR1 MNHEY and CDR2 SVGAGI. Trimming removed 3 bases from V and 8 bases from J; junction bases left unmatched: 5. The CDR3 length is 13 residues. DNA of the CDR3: TGTGCCAGCAGTTATTCCGGGACAGGCGAAGCTTTCTTT. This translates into CASSYSGTGEAFF.

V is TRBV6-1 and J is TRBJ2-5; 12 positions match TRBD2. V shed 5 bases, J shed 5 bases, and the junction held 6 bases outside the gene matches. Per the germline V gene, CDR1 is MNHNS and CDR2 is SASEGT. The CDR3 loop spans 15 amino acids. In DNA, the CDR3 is TGTGCCAGCAGTCAGACTAGCGGGAGTGGGGAGACCCAGTACTTC. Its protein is CASSQTSGSGETQYF.

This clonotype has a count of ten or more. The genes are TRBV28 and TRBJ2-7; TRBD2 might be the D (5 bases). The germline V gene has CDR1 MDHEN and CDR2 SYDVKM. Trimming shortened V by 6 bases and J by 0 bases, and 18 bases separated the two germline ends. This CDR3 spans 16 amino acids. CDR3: CASSLGGALRSYEQYF. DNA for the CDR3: TGTGCCAGCAGCCTTGGAGGCGCCCTACGCTCCTACGAGCAGTACTTC. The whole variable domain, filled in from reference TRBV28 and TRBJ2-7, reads DVKVTQSSRYLVKRTGEKVFLECVQDMDHENMFWYRQDPGLGLRLIYFSYDVKMKEKGDIPEGYSVSREKKERFSLILESASTNQTSMYLCASSLGGALRSYEQYFGPGTRLTVT.

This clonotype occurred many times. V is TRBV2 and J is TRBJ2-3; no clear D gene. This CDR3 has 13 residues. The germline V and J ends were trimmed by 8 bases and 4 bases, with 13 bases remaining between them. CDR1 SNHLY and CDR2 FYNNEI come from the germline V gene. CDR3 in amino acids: CASGGLVPDTQYF. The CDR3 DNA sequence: TGTGCCAGCGGCGGATTAGTACCAGATACGCAGTATTTT.

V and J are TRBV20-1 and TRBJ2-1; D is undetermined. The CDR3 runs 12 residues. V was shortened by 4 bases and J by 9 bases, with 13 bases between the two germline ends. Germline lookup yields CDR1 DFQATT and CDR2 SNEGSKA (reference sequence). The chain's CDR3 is CSATRRLSEQFF. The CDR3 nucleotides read TGCAGTGCTACCAGAAGGTTGAGTGAGCAGTTCTTC.

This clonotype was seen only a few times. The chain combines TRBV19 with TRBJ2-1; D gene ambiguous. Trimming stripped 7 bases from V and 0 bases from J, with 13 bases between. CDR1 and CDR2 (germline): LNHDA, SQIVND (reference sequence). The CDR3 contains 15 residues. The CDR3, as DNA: TGTGCCAGTACTCAAACGATAAGCTCCTACAATGAGCAGTTCTTC. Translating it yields CASTQTISSYNEQFF.

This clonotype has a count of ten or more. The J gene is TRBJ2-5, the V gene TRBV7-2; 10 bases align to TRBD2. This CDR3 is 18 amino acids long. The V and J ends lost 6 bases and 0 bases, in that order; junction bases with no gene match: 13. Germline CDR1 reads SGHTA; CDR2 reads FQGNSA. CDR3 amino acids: CASRPSGWTSGDQETQYF. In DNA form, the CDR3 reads TGTGCCAGCAGGCCATCGGGCTGGACTAGCGGAGACCAAGAGACCCAGTACTTC. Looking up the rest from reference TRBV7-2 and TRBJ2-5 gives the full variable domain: GAGVSQSPSNKVTEKGKDVELRCDPISGHTALYWYRQSLGQGLEFLIYFQGNSAPDKSGLPSDRFSAERTGGSVSTLTIQRTQQEDSAVYLCASRPSGWTSGDQETQYFGPGTRLLVL.

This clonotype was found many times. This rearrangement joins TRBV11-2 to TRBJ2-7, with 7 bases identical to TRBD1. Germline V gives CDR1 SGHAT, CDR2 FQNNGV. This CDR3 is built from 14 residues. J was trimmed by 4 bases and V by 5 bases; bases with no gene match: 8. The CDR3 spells CASSQGDSTYEQYF. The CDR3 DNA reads TGTGCCAGCAGCCAAGGGGACAGCACTTACGAGCAGTACTTC.

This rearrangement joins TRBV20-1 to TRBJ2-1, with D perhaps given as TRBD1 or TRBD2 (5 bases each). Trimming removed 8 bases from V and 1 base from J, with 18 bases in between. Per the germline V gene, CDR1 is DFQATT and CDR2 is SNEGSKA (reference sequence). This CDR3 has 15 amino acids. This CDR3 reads CSTGMGAASYNEQFF. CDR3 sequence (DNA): TGCAGTACAGGTATGGGAGCGGCATCCTACAATGAGCAGTTCTTC.

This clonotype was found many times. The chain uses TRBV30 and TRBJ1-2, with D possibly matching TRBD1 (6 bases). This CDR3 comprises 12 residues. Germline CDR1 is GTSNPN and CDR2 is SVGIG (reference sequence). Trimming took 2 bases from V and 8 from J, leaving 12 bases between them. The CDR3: CAWSNREEGYTF. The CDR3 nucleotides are TGTGCCTGGAGTAACAGGGAGGAAGGCTACACCTTC.

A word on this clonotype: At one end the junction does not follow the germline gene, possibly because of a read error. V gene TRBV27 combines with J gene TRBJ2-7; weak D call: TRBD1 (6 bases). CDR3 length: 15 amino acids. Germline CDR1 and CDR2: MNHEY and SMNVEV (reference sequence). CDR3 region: CANSAYRDKTYEQYF. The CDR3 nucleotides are TGTGCCAACAGTGCATACCGGGACAAGACCTACGAGCAGTACTTC.

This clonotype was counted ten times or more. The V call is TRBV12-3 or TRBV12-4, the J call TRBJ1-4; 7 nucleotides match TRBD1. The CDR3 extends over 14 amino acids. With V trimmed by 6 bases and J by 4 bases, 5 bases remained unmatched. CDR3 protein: CASRETGINEKLFF. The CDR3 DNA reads TGTGCCAGCAGGGAGACAGGGATTAATGAAAAACTGTTTTTT.

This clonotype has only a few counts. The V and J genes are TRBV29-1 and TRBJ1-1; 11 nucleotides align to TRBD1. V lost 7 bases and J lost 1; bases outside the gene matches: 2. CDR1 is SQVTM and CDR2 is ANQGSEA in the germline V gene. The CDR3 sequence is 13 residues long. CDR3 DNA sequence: TGCAGCGCCGGGACAGGGGGGAACACTGAAGCTTTCTTT. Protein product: CSAGTGGNTEAFF.

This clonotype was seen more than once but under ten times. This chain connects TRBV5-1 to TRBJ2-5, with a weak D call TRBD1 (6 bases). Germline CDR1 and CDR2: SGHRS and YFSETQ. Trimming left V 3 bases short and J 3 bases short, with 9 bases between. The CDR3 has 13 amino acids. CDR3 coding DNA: TGCGCCAGCAGCTCAACAGGGAAAGAGACCCAGTACTTC. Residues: CASSSTGKETQYF.

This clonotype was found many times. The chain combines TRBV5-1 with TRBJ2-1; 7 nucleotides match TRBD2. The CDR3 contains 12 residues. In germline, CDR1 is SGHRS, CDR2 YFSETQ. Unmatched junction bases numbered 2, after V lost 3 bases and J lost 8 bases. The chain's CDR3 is CASSWGGDEQFF. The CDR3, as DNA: TGCGCCAGCAGCTGGGGGGGAGATGAGCAGTTCTTC. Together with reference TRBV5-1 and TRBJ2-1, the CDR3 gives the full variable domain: KAGVTQTPRYLIKTRGQQVTLSCSPISGHRSVSWYQQTPGQGLQFLFEYFSETQRNKGNFPGRFSGRQFSNSRSEMNVSTLELGDSALYLCASSWGGDEQFFGPGTRLTVL.

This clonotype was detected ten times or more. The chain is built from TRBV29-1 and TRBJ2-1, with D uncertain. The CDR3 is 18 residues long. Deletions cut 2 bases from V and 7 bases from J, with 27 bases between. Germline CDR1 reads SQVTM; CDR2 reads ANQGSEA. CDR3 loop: CSVEQVGWATGLRNEQFF. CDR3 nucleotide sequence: TGCAGCGTTGAACAAGTCGGGTGGGCGACCGGGCTTCGGAATGAGCAGTTCTTC.

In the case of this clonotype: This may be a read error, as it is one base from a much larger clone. The CDR3 DNA is TGTGCCACCGGTGACCCCCTAGCGGGGAGTGGAGATACGCAGTATTTT. The encoded protein is CATGDPLAGSGDTQYF. This rearrangement joins TRBV24-1 to TRBJ2-3; 9 nucleotides match TRBD2. The CDR3 is 16 residues long. Germline V gene sequence: CDR1 KGHDR, CDR2 SFDVKD.

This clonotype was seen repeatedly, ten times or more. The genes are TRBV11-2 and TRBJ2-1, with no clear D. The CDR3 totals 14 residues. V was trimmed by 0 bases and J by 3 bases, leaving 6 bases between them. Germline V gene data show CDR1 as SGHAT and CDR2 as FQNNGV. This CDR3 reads CASSLDVIYNEQFF. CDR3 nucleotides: TGTGCCAGCAGCTTAGATGTCATCTACAATGAGCAGTTCTTC.

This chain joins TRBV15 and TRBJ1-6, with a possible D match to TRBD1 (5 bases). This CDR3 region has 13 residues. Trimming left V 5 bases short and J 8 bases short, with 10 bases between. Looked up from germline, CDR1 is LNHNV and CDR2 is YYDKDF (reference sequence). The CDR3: CATSEPGYSPLHF. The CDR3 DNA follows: TGTGCCACCAGCGAACCAGGGTATTCACCCCTCCACTTT.

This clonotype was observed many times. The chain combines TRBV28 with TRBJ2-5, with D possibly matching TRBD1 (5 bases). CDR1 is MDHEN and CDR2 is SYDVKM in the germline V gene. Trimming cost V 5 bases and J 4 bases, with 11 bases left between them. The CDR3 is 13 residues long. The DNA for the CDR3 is TGTGCCAGCAGTCTCACAGGCCTAGAGACCCAGTACTTC. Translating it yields CASSLTGLETQYF.

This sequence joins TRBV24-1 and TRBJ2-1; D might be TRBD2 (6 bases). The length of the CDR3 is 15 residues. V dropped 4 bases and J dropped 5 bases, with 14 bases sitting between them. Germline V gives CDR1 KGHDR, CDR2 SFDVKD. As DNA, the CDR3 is TGTGCCACCAGTGAAAGGGCGGGGCACAACAATGAGCAGTTCTTC. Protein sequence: CATSERAGHNNEQFF.

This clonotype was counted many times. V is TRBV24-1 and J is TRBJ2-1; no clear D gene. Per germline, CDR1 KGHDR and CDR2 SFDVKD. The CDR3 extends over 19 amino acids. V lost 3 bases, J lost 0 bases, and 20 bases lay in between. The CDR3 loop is CATSDVPGRFPSSYNEQFF. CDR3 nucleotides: TGTGCCACCAGTGATGTTCCCGGCCGGTTCCCAAGCTCCTACAATGAGCAGTTCTTC.

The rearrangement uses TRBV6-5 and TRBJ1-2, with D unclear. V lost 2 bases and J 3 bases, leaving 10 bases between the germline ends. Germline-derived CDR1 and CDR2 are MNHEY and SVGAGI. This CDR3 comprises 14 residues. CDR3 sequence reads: CASSYAVRDYGYTF. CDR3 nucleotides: TGTGCCAGCAGTTACGCCGTCCGTGACTATGGCTACACCTTC.

The CDR3 coding sequence is TGTGCCAGCAGCTTTTCTAGCTGGGGGTCCGGGGAGCTGTTTTTT. The encoded protein is CASSFSSWGSGELFF. This rearrangement joins TRBV7-9 to TRBJ2-2; the D call may be TRBD1 or TRBD2 (5 bases each). Germline values: CDR1 SEHNR, CDR2 FQNEAQ (reference sequence). The V end was cut by 3 bases, the J end by 6 bases, with 14 bases between. The CDR3 covers 15 residues.

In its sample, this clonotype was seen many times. CDR3 sequence (DNA): TGTGCCAGCTCACGTAACTACGGGACAGGGACGTTCTCCTACAATGAGCAGTTCTTC. Residues: CASSRNYGTGTFSYNEQFF. V and J are TRBV18 and TRBJ2-1, with 9 bases matching TRBD1. J gave up 0 bases and V 4 bases, and 13 bases lay outside the gene matches. This CDR3 region has 19 residues. Germline CDR1 reads KGHSH; CDR2 reads LQKENI.

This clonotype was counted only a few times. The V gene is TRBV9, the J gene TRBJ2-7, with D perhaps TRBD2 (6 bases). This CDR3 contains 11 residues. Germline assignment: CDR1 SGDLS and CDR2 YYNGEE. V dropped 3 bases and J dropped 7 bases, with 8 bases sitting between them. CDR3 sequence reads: CASSEGREQYF. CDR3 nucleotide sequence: TGTGCCAGCAGCGAGGGGAGGGAGCAGTACTTC.